This is a list of T cell receptor beta chains from one sample in a study of human T cells and chemical hapten exposure. TCRdb used MiXCR to reprocess the RACE reads, holding one entry per CDR3 protein. The sample has 180,000 or so distinct CDR3 sequences, 14% seen once. The sample here was whole blood, taken in connection with sensitization to the hapten diphenylcyclopropenone (DPC). All receptors derive from a woman aged 25-40 years with alopecia areata. Some clones in this sample may be carry-over from other donors' samples. The CDR3 runs from the conserved cysteine through the conserved F or W. D genes are given only for firm matches. Size values are once, few and many counts, or a class for expanded clones, and some rows have none.

cdr3_nt,cdr3_aa,d_call,v_call,clone_size,j_call
TGTGCCAGCAGCCCAGACAGGGGGCATCAGCCCCAGCATTTT,CASSPDRGHQPQHF,TRBD1,TRBV4-2,few,TRBJ1-5
TGCGCCAGCAGCTTGTTAGGACCCTACGAGCAGTACTTC,CASSLLGPYEQYF,NA,TRBV5-1,NA,TRBJ2-7
TGCAGTGCCGAGCTAGCGGGAGGGAGAGAGACCCAGTACTTC,CSAELAGGRETQYF,TRBD2,TRBV20-1,NA,TRBJ2-5
TGCAGCGTTGAGGGACAGGGTTCGACAGATACGCAGTATTTT,CSVEGQGSTDTQYF,TRBD1,TRBV29-1,few,TRBJ2-3
TGCGCCAGCAGCCAAGAGGGGCCCCGCACGGCGAACACCGGGGAGCTGTTTTTT,CASSQEGPRTANTGELFF,NA,TRBV4-1,few,TRBJ2-2
TGCGCCAGCAGCAAGGACGGTCAAGAGACCCAGTACTTC,CASSKDGQETQYF,NA,TRBV5-1,NA,TRBJ2-5
TGTGCCTGGAGAGTTGGACAGGGGTATACCTACGAGCAGTACTTC,CAWRVGQGYTYEQYF,TRBD1,TRBV30,many,TRBJ2-7
TGTGCCAGCAGTCCGACACAGGGGGCTAATGAAAAACTGTTTTTT,CASSPTQGANEKLFF,TRBD1,TRBV28,few,TRBJ1-4
TGTGCCATCAGTGCGACAGGGAGCTCCTACGAGCAGTACTTC,CAISATGSSYEQYF,TRBD1,TRBV10-3,NA,TRBJ2-7
TGTGCCAGCAGAACTACAGTGAACACTGAAGCTTTCTTT,CASRTTVNTEAFF,NA,TRBV6-1,NA,TRBJ1-1
TGTGCCAGCAGCTTGGGTGGTAGAGGGCAGGGCCCTGGCTACACCTTC,CASSLGGRGQGPGYTF,NA,TRBV5-4,NA,TRBJ1-2
TGTGCCAGCAGTGAAAGTCCCCGCGGGGGGGCTCCATACAATGAGCAGTTCTTC,CASSESPRGGAPYNEQFF,TRBD2,TRBV2,many,TRBJ2-1
TGCAGTGCTACAAGGACAGTCGACACTGAAGCTTTCTTT,CSATRTVDTEAFF,NA,TRBV20-1,NA,TRBJ1-1
TGTGCCAGCAGTTTATCCAGGGGTGATCTCACCTTC,CASSLSRGDLTF,NA,TRBV28,many,TRBJ1-2
TGTGCCAGCAGCCCCCTAGCGGGAGGTGCCAAAAACATTCAGTACTTC,CASSPLAGGAKNIQYF,TRBD2,TRBV12-3/TRBV12-4,NA,TRBJ2-4
TGTGCCAGCAGCGTAGCTAGCGGCGCAATGGATACGCAGTATTTT,CASSVASGAMDTQYF,TRBD2,TRBV9,many,TRBJ2-3